This is a list of T cell receptor beta chains from one sample in a study of T cell repertoires in cytomegalovirus infection. The antigens for these receptors are not known. MiXCR was run by TCRdb on the reads, yielding one entry per CDR3 protein. Of 250,000 to 300,000 distinct CDR3 sequences in the sample, less than 25% are singletons; the top ten hold approximately 20%. The sequenced sample was cultured PBMCs, obtained from culture after CMV antigen stimulation. The receptors were sampled from a human donor in good health (CMV status not recorded). Some clones in this sample may be carry-over from other donors' samples. The CDR3 runs from the conserved cysteine through the conserved F or W. Each record gives: CDR3 protein, CDR3 DNA, J gene, clone size, V gene, D gene. D genes are given only for firm matches. Clone size is stated in some rows and not others, as once, few, many or a class when expanded.

CDR3aa: CASSLHTPGDGYTF
CDR3nt: TGTGCCAGCAGTTTACATACCCCTGGTGATGGCTACACCTTC
j_gene: TRBJ1-2
abundance: NA
v_gene: TRBV12-3/TRBV12-4
d_gene: NA

CDR3aa: CSASRNTGELFF
CDR3nt: TGCAGTGCATCCCGGAACACCGGGGAGCTGTTTTTT
j_gene: TRBJ2-2
abundance: NA
v_gene: TRBV20-1
d_gene: NA

CDR3aa: CATSRDVGLAGGTDTQYF
CDR3nt: TGTGCCACCAGCAGAGATGTTGGCCTGGCGGGAGGGACAGATACGCAGTATTTT
j_gene: TRBJ2-3
abundance: NA
v_gene: TRBV15
d_gene: TRBD2

CDR3aa: CASSLDRYGRQNTEAFF
CDR3nt: TGTGCCAGCAGCTTAGATCGCTACGGTCGGCAGAACACTGAAGCTTTCTTT
j_gene: TRBJ1-1
abundance: NA
v_gene: TRBV7-9
d_gene: NA

CDR3aa: CASSSDGGGAQPQHF
CDR3nt: TGTGCCAGCAGTTCCGATGGGGGGGGCGCTCAGCCCCAGCATTTT
j_gene: TRBJ1-5
abundance: few
v_gene: TRBV6-2/TRBV6-3
d_gene: NA

CDR3aa: CASSYTGANYGYTF
CDR3nt: TGTGCCAGCAGCTATACAGGAGCTAACTATGGCTACACCTTC
j_gene: TRBJ1-2
abundance: few
v_gene: TRBV7-2
d_gene: NA

CDR3aa: CASSLAPGQGAGNTIYF
CDR3nt: TGTGCCAGCAGCTTAGCCCCGGGACAGGGGGCTGGAAACACCATATATTTT
j_gene: TRBJ1-3
abundance: many
v_gene: TRBV7-9
d_gene: TRBD1

CDR3aa: CASSLEWGYTIYF
CDR3nt: TGTGCCAGCAGCTTAGAGTGGGGTTACACCATATATTTT
j_gene: TRBJ1-3
abundance: few
v_gene: TRBV7-2
d_gene: NA

CDR3aa: CASSQQAGLPGELFF
CDR3nt: TGTGCCAGTAGTCAACAAGCGGGACTACCCGGGGAGCTGTTTTTT
j_gene: TRBJ2-2
abundance: NA
v_gene: TRBV19
d_gene: TRBD2

CDR3aa: CASSGGPVTNEKLFF
CDR3nt: TGTGCCAGCAGCGGCGGGCCGGTAACTAATGAAAAACTGTTTTTT
j_gene: TRBJ1-4
abundance: NA
v_gene: TRBV9
d_gene: NA

CDR3aa: CASSPPTSGREYTGELFF
CDR3nt: TGTGCCAGCAGCCCACCGACAAGCGGGAGGGAATACACCGGGGAGCTGTTTTTT
j_gene: TRBJ2-2
abundance: NA
v_gene: TRBV7-6
d_gene: TRBD2

CDR3aa: CASSVSGSRGDTQYF
CDR3nt: TGTGCCAGCAGTGTTAGCGGGAGCAGGGGTGATACGCAGTATTTT
j_gene: TRBJ2-3
abundance: many
v_gene: TRBV12-3/TRBV12-4
d_gene: TRBD2

CDR3aa: CASRGTSLSEQFF
CDR3nt: TGTGCCAGTCGCGGGACTAGTCTGAGTGAGCAGTTCTTC
j_gene: TRBJ2-1
abundance: NA
v_gene: TRBV6-2/TRBV6-3
d_gene: TRBD2

CDR3aa: CASSQVGTSGDNEQFF
CDR3nt: TGCGCCAGCAGCCAAGTAGGGACTAGCGGTGACAATGAGCAGTTCTTC
j_gene: TRBJ2-1
abundance: NA
v_gene: TRBV4-3
d_gene: TRBD2

CDR3aa: CASSIRTGVGEQFF
CDR3nt: TGTGCCAGCAGTATTCGGACAGGTGTAGGTGAGCAGTTCTTC
j_gene: TRBJ2-1
abundance: NA
v_gene: TRBV6-8
d_gene: TRBD1

CDR3aa: CASSYGGLGHQPQHF
CDR3nt: TGTGCCAGCAGTTATGGGGGGCTAGGTCATCAGCCCCAGCATTTT
j_gene: TRBJ1-5
abundance: few
v_gene: TRBV6-2/TRBV6-3
d_gene: NA

CDR3aa: CASSHETGASSATQYF
CDR3nt: TGTGCCAGCAGCCACGAAACAGGGGCCAGCTCTGCTACGCAGTATTTT
j_gene: TRBJ2-3
abundance: many
v_gene: TRBV7-6
d_gene: TRBD1

CDR3aa: CASKNAGTHTGELFF
CDR3nt: TGTGCCAGCAAAAACGCCGGGACACACACCGGGGAGCTGTTTTTT
j_gene: TRBJ2-2
abundance: NA
v_gene: TRBV6-5
d_gene: NA

CDR3aa: CASLGTAGYGYTF
CDR3nt: TGTGCCAGCCTAGGGACAGCCGGATATGGCTACACCTTC
j_gene: TRBJ1-2
abundance: NA
v_gene: TRBV27
d_gene: TRBD1

CDR3aa: CASSNNPGLAGVNEQFF
CDR3nt: TGTGCCAGCAGTAATAATCCGGGACTAGCGGGGGTAAATGAGCAGTTCTTC
j_gene: TRBJ2-1
abundance: few
v_gene: TRBV27
d_gene: TRBD2

CDR3aa: CASSLTAGGRNEQFF
CDR3nt: TGTGCCAGCAGCTTAACAGCGGGAGGTCGCAATGAGCAGTTCTTC
j_gene: TRBJ2-1
abundance: many
v_gene: TRBV7-6
d_gene: TRBD2

CDR3aa: CASSRRGLGNTEAFF
CDR3nt: TGTGCCAGCAGCCGCAGGGGTTTAGGGAACACTGAAGCTTTCTTT
j_gene: TRBJ1-1
abundance: many
v_gene: TRBV7-2
d_gene: NA

CDR3aa: CASSSTSQETQYF
CDR3nt: TGTGCCAGCAGCTCCACGTCGCAAGAGACCCAGTACTTC
j_gene: TRBJ2-5
abundance: once
v_gene: TRBV9
d_gene: NA

CDR3aa: CASTGAGRSYNEQFF
CDR3nt: TGTGCCAGCACTGGAGCGGGACGCTCCTACAATGAGCAGTTCTTC
j_gene: TRBJ2-1
abundance: NA
v_gene: TRBV6-6
d_gene: TRBD2

CDR3aa: CASSLWFDSNQPQHF
CDR3nt: TGTGCCAGCAGCTTATGGTTCGATAGCAATCAGCCCCAGCATTTT
j_gene: TRBJ1-5
abundance: NA
v_gene: TRBV7-2
d_gene: NA

CDR3aa: CASTPDGGSYNEQFF
CDR3nt: TGTGCCAGTACCCCGGACGGCGGCTCCTACAATGAGCAGTTCTTC
j_gene: TRBJ2-1
abundance: NA
v_gene: TRBV19
d_gene: NA

CDR3aa: CSAGGQTMNTEAFF
CDR3nt: TGCAGTGCTGGGGGACAGACGATGAACACTGAAGCTTTCTTT
j_gene: TRBJ1-1
abundance: NA
v_gene: TRBV20-1
d_gene: TRBD1

CDR3aa: CASRNAGARGYTF
CDR3nt: TGTGCCAGTAGAAACGCGGGGGCGCGGGGCTACACCTTC
j_gene: TRBJ1-2
abundance: NA
v_gene: TRBV6-1
d_gene: NA

CDR3aa: CASSPHGLGAEAFF
CDR3nt: TGTGCCAGCAGTCCGCACGGTCTGGGCGCTGAAGCTTTCTTT
j_gene: TRBJ1-1
abundance: NA
v_gene: TRBV28
d_gene: NA

CDR3aa: CASLGTVNTEAFF
CDR3nt: TGTGCCAGCCTGGGGACAGTGAACACTGAAGCTTTCTTT
j_gene: TRBJ1-1
abundance: few
v_gene: TRBV6-2/TRBV6-3
d_gene: TRBD1

CDR3aa: CASAWGTGELFF
CDR3nt: TGTGCCAGCGCGTGGGGTACCGGGGAGCTGTTTTTT
j_gene: TRBJ2-2
abundance: NA
v_gene: TRBV7-6
d_gene: NA

CDR3aa: CASRGAPTGPYEQYF
CDR3nt: TGTGCCAGCAGAGGGGCCCCGACAGGGCCCTACGAGCAGTACTTC
j_gene: TRBJ2-7
abundance: NA
v_gene: TRBV12-3/TRBV12-4
d_gene: TRBD1

CDR3aa: CASSWSGTGSAYEQYF
CDR3nt: TGCGCCAGCAGCTGGTCTGGGACAGGGAGTGCCTACGAGCAGTACTTC
j_gene: TRBJ2-7
abundance: few
v_gene: TRBV5-1
d_gene: TRBD1

CDR3aa: CSARRGVYTGELFF
CDR3nt: TGCAGTGCTAGAAGAGGGGTTTACACCGGGGAGCTGTTTTTT
j_gene: TRBJ2-2
abundance: NA
v_gene: TRBV20-1
d_gene: NA

CDR3aa: CASSPSRTADTEAFF
CDR3nt: TGTGCCAGCAGCCCCTCGCGTACAGCCGACACTGAAGCTTTCTTT
j_gene: TRBJ1-1
abundance: few
v_gene: TRBV11-2
d_gene: NA

CDR3aa: CASSFGRFTEAFF
CDR3nt: TGTGCCAGCAGTTTTGGGAGGTTCACTGAAGCTTTCTTT
j_gene: TRBJ1-1
abundance: many
v_gene: TRBV12-3/TRBV12-4
d_gene: NA

CDR3aa: CASSKNGASDGYTF
CDR3nt: TGTGCCAGCAGCAAAAATGGGGCGAGTGATGGCTACACCTTC
j_gene: TRBJ1-2
abundance: few
v_gene: TRBV7-9
d_gene: NA

CDR3aa: CASSYSWTGYNEQFF
CDR3nt: TGTGCCAGCAGCTACTCTTGGACCGGATACAATGAGCAGTTCTTC
j_gene: TRBJ2-1
abundance: few
v_gene: TRBV6-5
d_gene: NA

CDR3aa: CATSDGRSRGFSGELFF
CDR3nt: TGTGCCACCAGTGATGGGCGGTCAAGGGGCTTTTCCGGGGAGCTGTTTTTT
j_gene: TRBJ2-2
abundance: NA
v_gene: TRBV24-1
d_gene: NA

CDR3aa: CASSRVASPSTDTQYF
CDR3nt: TGTGCCAGCAGCCGCGTGGCTAGCCCTAGCACAGATACGCAGTATTTT
j_gene: TRBJ2-3
abundance: NA
v_gene: TRBV7-2
d_gene: NA

CDR3aa: CAWSRGYTDTQYF
CDR3nt: TGTGCCTGGAGTAGGGGGTACACAGATACGCAGTATTTT
j_gene: TRBJ2-3
abundance: many
v_gene: TRBV30
d_gene: NA

CDR3aa: CASSPRQGGNTEAFF
CDR3nt: TGTGCCAGCAGCCCAAGGCAGGGAGGGAACACTGAAGCTTTCTTT
j_gene: TRBJ1-1
abundance: NA
v_gene: TRBV7-2
d_gene: NA

CDR3aa: CASSLLEEDTQYF
CDR3nt: TGTGCCAGCAGCTTACTTGAGGAGGATACGCAGTATTTT
j_gene: TRBJ2-3
abundance: few
v_gene: TRBV7-3
d_gene: NA

CDR3aa: CASSIGPSGSGRNEQFF
CDR3nt: TGTGCCAGTAGTATAGGCCCTAGCGGGAGTGGACGGAATGAGCAGTTCTTC
j_gene: TRBJ2-1
abundance: NA
v_gene: TRBV19
d_gene: TRBD2

CDR3aa: CASSPQGGDYEQYF
CDR3nt: TGTGCCAGCAGCCCCCAGGGAGGGGACTACGAGCAGTACTTC
j_gene: TRBJ2-7
abundance: few
v_gene: TRBV7-2
d_gene: TRBD2

CDR3aa: CASSIETGQKAFF
CDR3nt: TGTGCCAGCAGCATCGAGACAGGGCAGAAAGCTTTCTTT
j_gene: TRBJ1-1
abundance: NA
v_gene: TRBV7-9
d_gene: TRBD1

CDR3aa: CAISRDRGHEQYF
CDR3nt: TGTGCCATCAGCCGGGACAGGGGCCACGAGCAGTACTTC
j_gene: TRBJ2-7
abundance: few
v_gene: TRBV10-3
d_gene: TRBD1

CDR3aa: CASSQDPSKRYEQYF
CDR3nt: TGTGCCAGCAGCCAAGATCCCTCCAAGCGCTACGAGCAGTACTTC
j_gene: TRBJ2-7
abundance: once
v_gene: TRBV4-1
d_gene: NA

CDR3aa: CASSYSWQGGTEAFF
CDR3nt: TGTGCCAGCAGTTACTCGTGGCAGGGCGGCACTGAAGCTTTCTTT
j_gene: TRBJ1-1
abundance: few
v_gene: TRBV6-5
d_gene: NA